This is a list of T cell receptor beta chains from one sample in a study of blood T cell repertoires in COVID-19. The method was immunoSEQ multiplex PCR; TCRdb's version includes in-frame clones alone and lacks a portion of them. The table includes roughly 200,000 clones, approximately 81% detected once. The specimen was peripheral blood. The receptors were sampled from a human donor in a cohort sampled during active COVID-19. Both conserved end residues are part of each CDR3. The D gene is left open where the match is weak. Not all rows give a size; the values are once, few, many and, for expanded clones, a class.

TRBV28	-	-	TRBJ1-1	CASSPGGLDTEAFF	TGTGCCAGCAGTCCCGGGGGGCTAGACACTGAAGCTTTCTTT
TRBV5-1	few	-	TRBJ1-2	CASSSQTTGYGYTF	TGCGCCAGCAGCTCACAGACGACAGGCTATGGCTACACCTTC
TRBV3-1/TRBV3-2	-	-	TRBJ2-2	CASSQDPSGQGAGELFF	TGTGCCAGCAGCCAAGATCCTAGCGGGCAGGGGGCCGGGGAGCTGTTTTTT
TRBV4-1	-	-	TRBJ2-1	CASSPQGVYPHNEQFF	TGCGCCAGCAGCCCCCAAGGGGTGTACCCTCACAATGAGCAGTTCTTC
TRBV5-1	-	-	TRBJ2-3	CASSEGTDTQYF	TGCGCCAGCAGCGAGGGCACAGATACGCAGTATTTT
TRBV19	-	TRBD1	TRBJ1-5	CASSPRTGKQPQHF	TGTGCCAGTAGTCCCCGGACAGGGAAACAGCCCCAGCATTTT
TRBV4-1	-	-	TRBJ2-5	CASSQEGVTAQETQYF	TGCGCCAGCAGCCAAGAGGGAGTAACAGCGCAAGAGACCCAGTACTTC
TRBV9	-	TRBD1	TRBJ1-1	CASSGWDRGDTEAFF	TGTGCCAGCAGCGGTTGGGACAGGGGGGACACTGAAGCTTTCTTT
TRBV5-6	-	TRBD1	TRBJ2-2	CASSPDRGYTGELFF	TGTGCCAGCAGTCCGGACAGGGGGTACACCGGGGAGCTGTTTTTT
TRBV19	-	-	TRBJ2-7	CASSDRGSYEQYF	TGTGCCAGTAGTGACCGGGGGTCCTACGAGCAGTACTTC
TRBV21-1	-	-	TRBJ1-6	CATFFRVPLIRAFSPLHF	TGTGCCACCTTTTTTAGGGTTCCCCTGATCAGGGCGTTTTCACCCCTCCACTTT
TRBV7-9	-	TRBD2	TRBJ2-2	CASTQFLAGGPRELFF	TGTGCCAGCACCCAGTTCCTAGCGGGGGGGCCCAGGGAGCTGTTTTTT
TRBV5-1	-	-	TRBJ2-7	CASSFDNPSYEQYF	TGCGCCAGCAGCTTTGACAACCCTTCCTACGAGCAGTACTTC
TRBV5-1	few	TRBD2	TRBJ2-5	CASSLGTSGGDQETQYF	TGCGCCAGCAGCTTGGGGACTAGCGGGGGGGATCAAGAGACCCAGTACTTC
TRBV6-5	-	-	TRBJ1-2	CASSYGEGVGGYTF	TGTGCCAGCAGTTACGGAGAGGGGGTCGGTGGCTACACCTTC
TRBV28	-	-	TRBJ1-5	CASRKTGQQPQHF	TGTGCCAGCAGGAAAACAGGACAGCAGCCCCAGCATTTT
TRBV27	-	TRBD2	TRBJ2-3	CASGRRGSSSTDTQYF	TGTGCCAGCGGGAGGCGGGGGTCCTCTAGCACAGATACGCAGTATTTT
TRBV5-6	few	-	TRBJ1-2	CASSLDPAAPGYTF	TGTGCCAGCAGCCTGGACCCAGCGGCTCCTGGCTACACCTTC
TRBV3-1/TRBV3-2	once	-	TRBJ2-1	CASSQRAGRNEQFF	TGTGCCAGCAGCCAACGTGCGGGACGGAATGAGCAGTTCTTC
TRBV5-1	-	TRBD1	TRBJ1-1	CASSFEGARSIEAFF	TGCGCCAGCAGCTTCGAGGGGGCGCGTAGTATTGAAGCTTTCTTT
TRBV10-3	few	TRBD1	TRBJ2-7	CASTDRGYEQYF	TGTGCCAGCACAGACAGGGGCTACGAGCAGTACTTC
TRBV12-3/TRBV12-4	-	TRBD1	TRBJ1-1	CASSDTGGGKAFF	TGTGCCAGCAGTGACACAGGGGGCGGGAAAGCTTTCTTT
TRBV27	-	-	TRBJ2-5	CASSWANQETQYF	TGTGCCAGCAGTTGGGCTAATCAAGAGACCCAGTACTTC
TRBV24-1	-	-	TRBJ2-3	CATRQGSGEDTQYF	TGTGCCACCAGGCAGGGTTCGGGAGAGGATACGCAGTATTTT
TRBV18	few	TRBD1	TRBJ1-2	CASSPPSQGAEGYTF	TGTGCCAGCTCACCACCGTCCCAGGGGGCGGAGGGCTACACCTTC
TRBV29-1	once	-	TRBJ2-3	CSVPDMYTDTQYF	TGCAGCGTCCCCGACATGTACACAGATACGCAGTATTTT
TRBV27	-	-	TRBJ1-6	CASNTGYNSPLHF	TGTGCCAGCAATACAGGGTATAATTCACCCCTCCACTTT
TRBV30	-	-	TRBJ1-1	CAWSGGSYTEAFF	TGTGCCTGGAGCGGGGGAAGTTACACTGAAGCTTTCTTT
TRBV3-1/TRBV3-2	few	-	TRBJ2-1	CASTDFGNEQFF	TGTGCCAGCACTGACTTCGGGAATGAGCAGTTCTTC